These 26 T cell receptor beta chains were all obtained from the same sample, sequenced in a study of human T cells and chemical hapten exposure. Time point described: pre-sensitization, week 0. Treatment denoted: therapeutic diphenylcyclopropenone sensitization with weekly scalp DPC. TCRdb redid the calling of the RACE reads with MiXCR, one entry per CDR3 protein. This repertoire shows about 120,000 distinct CDR3 sequences, about 13% found once; its top ten account for 2.8%. Source: whole blood, taken in connection with sensitization to the hapten diphenylcyclopropenone (DPC). The receptors stem from a woman aged 18-30 years with alopecia areata. Some clones in this sample may be carry-over from other donors' samples.

This clonotype was picked up a small number of times. The chain couples TRBV6-4 to TRBJ2-5, with D perhaps given as TRBD1 or TRBD2 (5 bases each). The CDR3 length is 13 residues. CDR1 and CDR2 from the germline V gene are MRHNA and SNTAGT. Trimming stripped 4 bases from V and 5 bases from J, with 11 bases between. CDR3 sequence reads: CASSARGMETQYF. The CDR3 coding sequence is TGTGCCAGCAGTGCGAGGGGTATGGAGACCCAGTACTTC.

In its sample, this clonotype was seen a few times. DNA of the CDR3: TGTGCCAGCAGCTTAGTAAGAGGGGGCCAAGAGACCCAGTACTTC. It yields the protein CASSLVRGGQETQYF. The V gene is TRBV11-1, the J gene TRBJ2-5; weak D call: TRBD1 (6 bases). Trimming removed 1 base at V and 1 base at J, with 10 bases between. The CDR3 has 15 residues. CDR1 is SGHAT and CDR2 is FQDESV in the germline V gene (reference sequence). The complete variable domain, with remaining parts taken from reference TRBV11-1 and TRBJ2-5, reads EAEVAQSPRYKITEKSQAVAFWCDPISGHATLYWYRQILGQGPELLVQFQDESVVDDSQLPKDRFSAERLKGVDSTLKIQPAELGDSAMYLCASSLVRGGQETQYFGPGTRLLVL.

The V and J genes are TRBV28 and TRBJ2-7; the D gene is possibly TRBD1 (6 bases). V was trimmed by 6 bases and J by 0 bases, leaving 15 bases between them. Germline lookup yields CDR1 MDHEN and CDR2 SYDVKM. The CDR3 is made up of 15 amino acids. CDR3 protein: CASRTPTGSSYEQYF. Here the CDR3 DNA reads TGTGCCAGCAGGACCCCGACAGGTAGCTCCTACGAGCAGTACTTC.

There are many counts of this clonotype. V and J are TRBV7-6 and TRBJ1-1, with D possibly matching TRBD1 (6 bases). The V end lost 1 base, the J end lost 5 bases, and 11 bases lay between the germline ends. This CDR3 has 14 residues. Germline V lookup: CDR1 SGHVS, CDR2 FNYEAQ. As DNA, the CDR3 is TGTGCCAGCAGCTTAGACAGGGTCGGGACTGAAGCTTTCTTT. Translated, it gives CASSLDRVGTEAFF.

This clonotype occurred many times. V usage is TRBV20-1 and J usage is TRBJ1-5; 8 bases agree with TRBD1. V lost 4 bases, J lost 2 bases, and 4 bases stayed unmatched. The CDR3 loop spans 14 amino acids. Germline V gene data show CDR1 as DFQATT and CDR2 as SNEGSKA (reference sequence). CDR3 DNA sequence: TGCAGTGCTACTACGGGACAGGGCAATCAGCCCCAGCATTTT. Its protein product is CSATTGQGNQPQHF.

This clonotype was seen a few times. V and J are TRBV28 and TRBJ1-6; D gene ambiguous. With 2 bases removed from V and 5 bases from J, the gap between germline ends came to 10 bases. The CDR3 runs 15 residues. The germline CDR1 and CDR2 sequences are MDHEN and SYDVKM. This CDR3 reads CASSLRAANNSPLHF. The CDR3 DNA follows: TGTGCCAGCAGTTTACGGGCAGCTAATAATTCACCCCTCCACTTT.

This clonotype appeared many times. J is TRBJ2-7 and V is TRBV3-1, with D maybe TRBD2 (7 bases). Germline assignment: CDR1 LGHDT and CDR2 YNNKEL (reference sequence). CDR3 length equals 15 residues. Trimming pared 3 bases from V and 3 bases from J, leaving 15 bases between. Here the CDR3 reads CASSHIPGGIYEQYF. CDR3 DNA: TGTGCCAGCAGCCATATACCGGGGGGCATCTACGAGCAGTACTTC.

This clonotype occurred a few times. This chain links TRBV29-1 with TRBJ2-1; tentative D call: TRBD1 (6 bases). Trimming pared 7 bases from V and 4 bases from J, leaving 11 bases between. Germline values: CDR1 SQVTM, CDR2 ANQGSEA. This CDR3 has 12 residues. The CDR3 region has the DNA TGCAGCGCGAGACAGGAATACAATGAGCAGTTCTTC. It encodes CSARQEYNEQFF.

The rearrangement joins TRBV19 to TRBJ1-5, with a weak D call TRBD1 (5 bases). Germline CDR1 reads LNHDA; CDR2 reads SQIVND (reference sequence). This CDR3 comprises 15 residues. V gave up 6 bases and J gave up 0 bases, with 12 bases separating them. CDR3 sequence: CASSRGSYSNQPQHF. The CDR3, as DNA: TGTGCCAGTAGCCGGGGGTCTTATAGCAATCAGCCCCAGCATTTT.

This clonotype was observed a handful of times. The chain joins TRBV7-9 to TRBJ2-7; 9 bases fit TRBD2. The CDR3 sequence is 14 residues long. The trim removed 0 bases at V and 3 bases at J, leaving 0 bases unmatched. Germline V CDR1 and CDR2: SEHNR, FQNEAQ (reference sequence). The DNA of the CDR3 is TGTGCCAGCAGCTTAGCTAGCGGGGGCTACGAGCAGTACTTC. Translated: CASSLASGGYEQYF.

This chain uses TRBV7-6 with TRBJ1-6; 7 nucleotides match TRBD1. From germline, CDR1 is SGHVS and CDR2 FNYEAQ. The trim removed 0 bases at V and 7 bases at J, leaving 3 bases unmatched. CDR3 size: 15 residues. The CDR3 protein is CASSLAGQRNSPLHF. The DNA for the CDR3 is TGTGCCAGCAGCTTAGCGGGACAGCGGAATTCACCCCTCCACTTT.

In DNA, the CDR3 is TGTGCCAGCAGTTACCCCCGCGACAGGGGCCTTAGCACAGATACGCAGTATTTT. Translating gives CASSYPRDRGLSTDTQYF. The J gene is TRBJ2-3, the V gene TRBV6-2 or TRBV6-3, with 8 bases aligning to TRBD1. This CDR3 is built from 18 residues. V gave up 2 bases and J gave up 0 bases; unmatched junction bases: 10. Germline CDR1 is MNHEY and CDR2 is SVGEGT.

This clonotype was recorded many times. This chain joins TRBV6-2 or TRBV6-3 and TRBJ1-2, with D unclear. Germline CDR1 and CDR2: MNHEY and SVGEGT. Trimming stripped 1 base from V and 0 bases from J, with 9 bases between. The CDR3 is made up of 15 amino acids. In DNA, the CDR3 is TGTGCCAGCAGTTACTGGCGGGCGACTAACTATGGCTACACCTTC. It translates to CASSYWRATNYGYTF.

This clonotype has a handful of counts. The chain links TRBV7-9 to TRBJ2-3; 9 positions match TRBD1. This CDR3 spans 15 amino acids. Germline assignment: CDR1 SEHNR and CDR2 FQNEAQ (reference sequence). The ends lost 2 bases at V and 4 bases at J; junction bases unmatched: 4. DNA of the CDR3: TGTGCCAGCAGCTTACCGAGGACAGGGGCAGATACGCAGTATTTT. As protein: CASSLPRTGADTQYF.

This clonotype was counted between two and nine times. The chain recombines TRBV28 with TRBJ1-2, with 7 positions matching TRBD1. Per germline, CDR1 MDHEN and CDR2 SYDVKM. The V and J ends lost 5 bases and 3 bases, in that order; junction bases with no gene match: 12. The CDR3 has 16 amino acids. CDR3 in DNA: TGTGCCAGCAGTCCCCCCTTTGGGCAGGGGGACTATGGCTACACCTTC. It encodes CASSPPFGQGDYGYTF.

This clonotype was counted many times. The V gene is TRBV7-2, the J gene TRBJ2-3, with 8 bases that match TRBD2. Per the germline V gene, CDR1 is SGHTA and CDR2 is FQGNSA. CDR3 length equals 16 residues. J was trimmed by 6 bases and V by 5 bases; bases with no gene match: 13. CDR3 amino acids: CASSPLFGGAGDTQYF. CDR3 in DNA: TGTGCCAGCAGCCCCCTTTTCGGGGGGGCAGGGGATACGCAGTATTTT.

This rearrangement joins TRBV11-2 to TRBJ2-3; D assignment may be TRBD1 or TRBD2 (5 bases each). Trimming pared 5 bases from V and 0 bases from J, leaving 12 bases between. The CDR3 covers 15 residues. Germline assignment: CDR1 SGHAT and CDR2 FQNNGV. The CDR3 nucleotides are TGTGCCAGCAGCCCGGGACCGATTAGCACAGATACGCAGTATTTT. Its translation is CASSPGPISTDTQYF.

This sequence joins TRBV9 and TRBJ2-1, with 12 nucleotides matching TRBD2. The CDR3 totals 15 residues. Germline V CDR1 and CDR2: SGDLS, YYNGEE. With 3 bases clipped from V and 4 bases from J, the junction kept 2 bases outside the gene matches. The CDR3 loop reads CASSGGLAGYNEQFF. The CDR3 coding sequence is TGTGCCAGCAGCGGAGGACTAGCGGGGTACAATGAGCAGTTCTTC.

This clonotype has only a few counts. The chain is built from TRBV12-3 or TRBV12-4 and TRBJ2-1; 7 positions agree with TRBD1. V shed 5 bases, J shed 3 bases, and the junction held 7 bases outside the gene matches. The CDR3 has 15 residues. CDR3 bases: TGTGCCAGCAGTGGGTGGGACAGAGACTACAATGAGCAGTTCTTC. This gives the protein CASSGWDRDYNEQFF.

This chain connects TRBV27 to TRBJ2-1; D call uncertain. The V gene's germline CDR1 is MNHEY and CDR2 SMNVEV (reference sequence). V lost 6 bases and J lost 7, with 16 bases in between. The CDR3 sequence is 14 residues long. Here the CDR3 reads CASRISSYSNEQFF. CDR3 nucleotide sequence: TGTGCCAGCAGGATCTCATCCTATTCTAATGAGCAGTTCTTC.

The chain combines TRBV28 with TRBJ2-7; 7 bases fit TRBD2. The CDR3 runs 12 residues. Germline V gene sequence: CDR1 MDHEN, CDR2 SYDVKM. Written as DNA, the CDR3 is TGTGCTACGGGAGGACGGCCCTACGAGCAGTACTTC. It specifies CATGGRPYEQYF.

This chain links TRBV12-3 or TRBV12-4 with TRBJ2-3; 8 bases fit TRBD2. CDR3 size: 16 residues. With V trimmed by 4 bases and J by 5 bases, 11 bases remained unmatched. This CDR3 reads CASSSRGTRGLDTQYF. CDR3 nucleotides: TGTGCCAGCAGTTCGCGGGGGACTAGGGGTTTAGATACGCAGTATTTT.

The chain uses TRBV7-8 and TRBJ2-7; D gene uncertain. V lost 2 bases and J 2 bases, leaving 16 bases between the germline ends. This CDR3 has 16 amino acids. Germline CDR1 SGHVS, CDR2 FQNEAQ. CDR3 nucleotide sequence: TGTGCCAGCAGCTTAAATGTCGGCAGCTCCGCCTACGAGCAGTACTTC. Protein sequence: CASSLNVGSSAYEQYF.

This clonotype was seen a handful of times. The chain employs TRBV6-6 and TRBJ1-4; tentatively, D is TRBD1 (6 bases). Deletions cut 4 bases from V and 3 bases from J, with 9 bases between. Germline V gene lookup returns CDR1 MNHNY and CDR2 SVGAGI (reference sequence). This CDR3 has 14 residues. CDR3 amino acids: CASSFGTPNEKLFF. In nucleotides, the CDR3 is TGTGCCAGCAGTTTCGGGACACCTAATGAAAAACTGTTTTTT.

The J gene is TRBJ1-6, the V gene TRBV6-5, with 9 bases matching TRBD1. Germline assignment: CDR1 MNHEY and CDR2 SVGAGI. Trimming cost V 1 base and J 2 bases; bases outside gene matches: 9. The CDR3 extends over 19 amino acids. Here the CDR3 reads CASSYLGGTGSAYNSPLHF. The DNA of the CDR3 is TGTGCCAGCAGTTACTTAGGGGGGACAGGGTCGGCCTATAATTCACCCCTCCACTTT.

Concerning this clonotype itself: Germline is not matched at one junction end, which may reflect a read error. This sequence joins TRBV29-1 and TRBJ2-2, with 7 bases fitting TRBD1. The germline gives CDR1 SQVTM, CDR2 ANQGSEA. The CDR3 sequence is 15 residues long. The CDR3, as DNA: TGCAGCGTCGAAGAGGAAACAGGGGCCACCGGGGAGCTGTTTTTT. Residues: CSVEEETGATGELFF.